The 14 T cell receptor beta chains below were found in one sample sequenced in a study of T-cell reconstitution after alpha-beta-depleted transplantation in children (TCRdb year 2016). Libraries were built with PCR. Sequencer: Illumina HiSeq 2500. Molecular barcoding was employed in the preparation of TCR libraries, with unique molecular identifiers being used to normalize TCRbeta repertoire quantification. TCRdb's own reprocessing of the public reads used fastp at Q25 and MiXCR and kept productive beta chains. Rows are combined by CDR3 protein, so each entry shows the most common genes and DNA. In this sample the table shows 200,000 to 300,000 distinct CDR3 sequences, around 12% of which occur a single time. 2.6% of the sample comes from the top ten. The sequencing used PBMCs from the stem cell graft donor, collected from the stem cell graft. These receptors all come from a human donor who donated a stem cell graft to a child with acute lymphoblastic leukemia.

This clonotype was counted ten times or more. The chain links TRBV9 to TRBJ2-5; D is unresolved. CDR1 is SGDLS, CDR2 YYNGEE, per germline. The CDR3 runs 11 residues. Between the trimmed V and J ends, which lost 0 bases and 6 bases, there was a span of 3 bases. CDR3: CASSVAKTQYF. The CDR3 DNA sequence: TGTGCCAGCAGCGTAGCGAAGACCCAGTACTTC.

This clonotype was observed many times. The chain links TRBV10-1 to TRBJ1-3; the D is unclear. V lost 2 bases and J lost 4, with 0 bases in between. CDR1 and CDR2 (germline): WNHNN, SYGVQD (reference sequence). CDR3 length equals 11 residues. CDR3 residues: CASSEGNTIYF. The CDR3 DNA is TGCGCCAGCAGTGAGGGAAACACCATATATTTT.

This clonotype has at least ten counts. The chain is built from TRBV11-3 and TRBJ2-7; the match to TRBD1 covers 10 bases. With 1 base clipped from V and 4 bases from J, the junction kept 13 bases outside the gene matches. The CDR3 has 18 amino acids. CDR1 and CDR2 from the germline V gene are SGHNT and YENEEA. CDR3: CASSLGYPGTGVKYEQYF. The CDR3 DNA reads as TGTGCCAGCAGCTTAGGATACCCCGGGACAGGGGTTAAATACGAGCAGTACTTC.

This clonotype was observed a few times. The chain links TRBV12-3 or TRBV12-4 to TRBJ2-1; D not resolved. The germline V and J ends were trimmed by 2 bases and 5 bases, with 10 bases remaining between them. There are 14 residues in the CDR3. CDR3 sequence (DNA): TGTGCCAGCAGTTTACGACGGATCAACAATGAGCAGTTCTTC. This sequence encodes CASSLRRINNEQFF.

This clonotype appeared many times. The V call is TRBV6-5, the J call TRBJ1-5; weak D call: TRBD1 (5 bases). The germline gives CDR1 MNHEY, CDR2 SVGAGI. This CDR3 contains 14 residues. Trimming pared 0 bases from V and 7 bases from J, leaving 10 bases between. The CDR3 sequence: CASSYSRGWQPQHF. DNA of the CDR3: TGTGCCAGCAGTTACTCGAGGGGATGGCAGCCCCAGCATTTT.

Ten or more counts support this clonotype. The chain is built from TRBV4-3 and TRBJ2-1; TRBD1 might be the D (8 bases). The V end lost 3 bases, the J end lost 0 bases, and 18 bases lay between the germline ends. CDR1 is LGHNA and CDR2 is YSLEER in the germline V gene. This CDR3 is 18 amino acids long. The CDR3 DNA reads as TGCGCCAGCAGCCAGTCTCCAGGGGGCGGGAGCTCCTACAATGAGCAGTTCTTC. Protein: CASSQSPGGGSSYNEQFF.

There are many counts of this clonotype. The chain combines TRBV10-3 with TRBJ2-7; the D is unclear. V was clipped by 11 bases and J by 0 bases, with 20 bases between them. Germline CDR1 reads ENHRY; CDR2 reads SYGVKD. There are 15 residues in the CDR3. The DNA for the CDR3 is TGTGCCGCCCGCGCCGACCGTAGCAGCTCCTACGAGCAGTACTTC. It is translated as CAARADRSSSYEQYF.

This clonotype was detected many times. The J gene is TRBJ2-5, the V gene TRBV27; 8 bases are shared with TRBD2. V lost 0 bases and J lost 4; bases outside the gene matches: 7. The CDR3 is 16 amino acids. Germline CDR1 MNHEY, CDR2 SMNVEV (reference sequence). The CDR3 DNA sequence: TGTGCCAGCAGTTTATCGGCCCTAGCGGGCCCAGAGACCCAGTACTTC. As protein: CASSLSALAGPETQYF.

The sample holds many counts of this clonotype. The gene calls are TRBV10-3 and TRBJ2-1; 12 bases are a match to TRBD2. Germline assignment: CDR1 ENHRY and CDR2 SYGVKD. The CDR3 covers 18 residues. After removal of 4 bases from V and 1 base from J, the junction contained 8 bases not matched to a gene. CDR3 DNA: TGTGCCATCAGTGTCATACTAGCGGGGGGCCTATCCTACAATGAGCAGTTCTTC. Translated, it gives CAISVILAGGLSYNEQFF.

This clonotype was seen more than once but under ten times. The rearrangement joins TRBV4-2 to TRBJ1-4; TRBD1 matches 8 bases. V lost 1 base to trimming and J lost 8 bases; unmatched junction nucleotides: 3. Looked up from germline, CDR1 is LGHNA and CDR2 is YNFKEQ. CDR3 length: 14 residues. The CDR3 bases are TGTGCCAGCAGCCAAGGACAGGGGTTAGAAAAACTGTTTTTT. Amino acid sequence: CASSQGQGLEKLFF.

The table lists this clonotype with many counts. The chain is built from TRBV7-9 and TRBJ1-1, with D possibly TRBD1 on 6 matching bases. This CDR3 comprises 15 residues. Germline assignment: CDR1 SEHNR and CDR2 FQNEAQ (reference sequence). V lost 4 bases, J lost 0 bases, and 12 bases lay in between. The CDR3 loop reads CASSSVQGMNTEAFF. The CDR3 coding sequence is TGTGCCAGCAGCTCCGTACAGGGAATGAACACTGAAGCTTTCTTT.

CDR3 DNA: TGCAGTGCTAGATTGACAGGGGGCGCAGAGCAGTACTTC. This gives the protein CSARLTGGAEQYF. J is TRBJ2-7 and V is TRBV20-1; TRBD1 matches at 10 bases. Germline values: CDR1 DFQATT, CDR2 SNEGSKA (reference sequence). J was trimmed by 7 bases and V by 2 bases; bases with no gene match: 5. The CDR3 length is 13 residues.

The table lists this clonotype with a few counts. The V gene is TRBV7-2, the J gene TRBJ2-7; D remains unclear. The V end was cut by 5 bases, the J end by 1 base, with 15 bases between. CDR1 and CDR2 (germline): SGHTA, FQGNSA. This CDR3 has 15 amino acids. CDR3 sequence reads: CASSLTPSGSYEQYF. DNA of the CDR3: TGTGCCAGCAGCCTGACCCCCTCCGGGTCCTACGAGCAGTACTTC.

Turning to this clonotype: This may be a read error: a much more frequent sequence differs by one nucleotide. The V call is TRBV4-1, the J call TRBJ2-2; D may match TRBD1 or TRBD2 (5 bases each). Germline V lookup: CDR1 MGHRA, CDR2 YSYEKL. This CDR3 contains 11 residues. The CDR3 region is CASGRPGDLFF. The CDR3 coding sequence is TGCGCCAGCGGCAGGCCCGGGGACCTGTTTTTT.